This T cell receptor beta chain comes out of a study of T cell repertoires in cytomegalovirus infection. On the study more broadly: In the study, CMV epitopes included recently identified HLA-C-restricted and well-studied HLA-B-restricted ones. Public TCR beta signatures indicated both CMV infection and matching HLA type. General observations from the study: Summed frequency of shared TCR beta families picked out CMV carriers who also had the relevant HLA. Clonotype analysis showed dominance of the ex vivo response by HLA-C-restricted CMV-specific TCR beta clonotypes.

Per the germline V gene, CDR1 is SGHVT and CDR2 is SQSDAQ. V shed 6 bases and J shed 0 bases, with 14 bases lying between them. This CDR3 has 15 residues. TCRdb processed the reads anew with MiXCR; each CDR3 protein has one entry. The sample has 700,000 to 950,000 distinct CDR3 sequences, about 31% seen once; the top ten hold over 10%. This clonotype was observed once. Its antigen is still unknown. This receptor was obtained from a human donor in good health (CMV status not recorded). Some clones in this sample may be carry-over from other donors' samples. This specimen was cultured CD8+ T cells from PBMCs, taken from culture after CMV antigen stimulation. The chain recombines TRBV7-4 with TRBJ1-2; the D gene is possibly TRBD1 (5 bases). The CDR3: CASRPNGAANYGYTF. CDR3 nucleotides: TGTGCCAGCAGACCAAACGGGGCAGCTAACTATGGCTACACCTTC.